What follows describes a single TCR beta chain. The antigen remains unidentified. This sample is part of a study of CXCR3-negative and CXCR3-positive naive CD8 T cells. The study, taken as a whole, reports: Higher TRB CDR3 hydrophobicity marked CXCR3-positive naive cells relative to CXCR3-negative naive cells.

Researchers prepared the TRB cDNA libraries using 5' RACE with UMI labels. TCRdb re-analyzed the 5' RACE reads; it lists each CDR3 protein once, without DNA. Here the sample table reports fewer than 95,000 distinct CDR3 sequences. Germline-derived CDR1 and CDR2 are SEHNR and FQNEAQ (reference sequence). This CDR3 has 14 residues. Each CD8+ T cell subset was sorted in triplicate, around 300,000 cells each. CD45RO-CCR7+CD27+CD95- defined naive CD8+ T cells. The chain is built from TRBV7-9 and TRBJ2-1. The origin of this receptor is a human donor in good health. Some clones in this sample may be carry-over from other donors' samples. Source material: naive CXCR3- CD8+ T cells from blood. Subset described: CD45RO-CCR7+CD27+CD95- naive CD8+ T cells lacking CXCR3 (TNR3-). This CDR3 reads CASSLDLRYNEQFF.